This T cell receptor (beta chain) derives from a study of shared clonotypes between healthy human individuals. Study-wide findings and caveats: What naive subsets generally showed was a larger estimated richness than memory subsets showed.

The CDR3 sequence is 13 residues long. CDR1 is MGHDK, CDR2 SYGVNS, per germline. V was clipped by 6 bases and J by 0 bases, with 8 bases between them. With regard to this clone: Its antigen is undetermined.

Over several immunoSEQ plates, each subset's genomic DNA was distributed in even portions. In the original workflow: Filtering differed since immunoSEQ provided only junctions, with no quality scores. Libraries were prepared by immunoSEQ multiplex PCR; TCRdb keeps only in-frame clonotypes and omits some of them. The V and J calls and clone size come from that table; D and trimming were worked out from the DNA. This sample carries roughly 2.2 million clones, approximately 95% of them seen once, and the ten largest clones take 0.35% to 0.5%. Sequenced input: naive CD4+ T cells from PBMCs. Stated subset: CD45RA+ positively selected. The sequence was obtained from a man in his late teens or twenties in good health. Some clones in this sample may be carry-over from other donors' samples. The V gene is TRBV25-1, the J gene TRBJ2-5; D may be TRBD2 (6 bases). The CDR3 sequence: CASRRGNQETQYF. The CDR3 nucleotides are TGTGCCAGCAGGCGGGGCAACCAAGAGACCCAGTACTTC.